This TCR beta chain emerged from a study of T cells after yellow fever vaccination. Via MiXCR, TCRdb re-called the 5' RACE reads, giving one row per CDR3 protein. The sample carries about 580,000 distinct CDR3 sequences, 17% recorded once. The sequence was obtained from a man aged 18 to 29 who received the YFV17D yellow fever vaccine. The sequenced sample was PBMCs, obtained about 5 days after the first yellow fever vaccination.

CDR3: CASSFAALPQHF. CDR3 in DNA: TGTGCCAGCAGCTTTGCCGCATTACCCCAGCATTTT. This sequence joins TRBV7-8 and TRBJ1-5, with D unclear. Trimming left V 3 bases short and J 10 bases short, with 10 bases between. CDR3 length: 12 amino acids. Germline CDR1 reads SGHVS; CDR2 reads FQNEAQ.